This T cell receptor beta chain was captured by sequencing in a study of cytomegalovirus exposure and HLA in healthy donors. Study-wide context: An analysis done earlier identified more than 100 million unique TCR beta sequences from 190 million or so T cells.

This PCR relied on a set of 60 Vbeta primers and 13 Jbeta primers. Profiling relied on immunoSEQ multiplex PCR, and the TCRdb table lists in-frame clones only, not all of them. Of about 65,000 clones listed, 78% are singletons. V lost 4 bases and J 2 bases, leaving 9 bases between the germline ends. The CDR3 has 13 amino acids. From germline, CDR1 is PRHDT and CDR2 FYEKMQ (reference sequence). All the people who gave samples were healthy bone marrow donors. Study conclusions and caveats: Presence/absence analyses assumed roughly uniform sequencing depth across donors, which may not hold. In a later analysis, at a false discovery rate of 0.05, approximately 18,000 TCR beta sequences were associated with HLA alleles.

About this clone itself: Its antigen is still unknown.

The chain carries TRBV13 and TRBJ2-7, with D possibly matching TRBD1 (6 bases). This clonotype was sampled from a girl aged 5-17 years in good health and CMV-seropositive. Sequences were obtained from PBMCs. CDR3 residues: CASSYGQTYEQYF. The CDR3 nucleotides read TGTGCCAGCAGCTACGGACAGACCTACGAGCAGTACTTC.